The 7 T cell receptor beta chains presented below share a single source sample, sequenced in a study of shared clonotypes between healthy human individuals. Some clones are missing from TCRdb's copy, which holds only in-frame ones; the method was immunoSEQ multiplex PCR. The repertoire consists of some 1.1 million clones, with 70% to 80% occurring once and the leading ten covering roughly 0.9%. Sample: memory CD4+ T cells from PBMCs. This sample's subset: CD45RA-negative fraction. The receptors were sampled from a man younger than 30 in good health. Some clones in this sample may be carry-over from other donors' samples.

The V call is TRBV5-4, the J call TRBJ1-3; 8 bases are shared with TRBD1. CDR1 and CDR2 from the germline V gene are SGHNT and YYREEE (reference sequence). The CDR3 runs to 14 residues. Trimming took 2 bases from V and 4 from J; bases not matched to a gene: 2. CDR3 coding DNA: TGTGCCAGCAGCTTCAGGGGGCCAGGAAACACCATATATTTT. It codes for CASSFRGPGNTIYF.

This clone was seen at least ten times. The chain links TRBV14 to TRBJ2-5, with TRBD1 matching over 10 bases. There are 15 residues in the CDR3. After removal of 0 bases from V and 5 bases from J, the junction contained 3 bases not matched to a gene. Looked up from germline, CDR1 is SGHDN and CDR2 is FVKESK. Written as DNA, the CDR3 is TGTGCCAGCAGCCAAGAGACAGGGGGCGCGGAGACCCAGTACTTC. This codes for CASSQETGGAETQYF.

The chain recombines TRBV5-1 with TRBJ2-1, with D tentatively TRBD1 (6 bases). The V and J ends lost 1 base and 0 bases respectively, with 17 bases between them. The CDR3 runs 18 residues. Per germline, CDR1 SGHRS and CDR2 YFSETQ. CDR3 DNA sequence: TGCGCCAGCAGCTTGAGGGACACGCGGAGTAGCTCCTACAATGAGCAGTTCTTC. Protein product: CASSLRDTRSSSYNEQFF.

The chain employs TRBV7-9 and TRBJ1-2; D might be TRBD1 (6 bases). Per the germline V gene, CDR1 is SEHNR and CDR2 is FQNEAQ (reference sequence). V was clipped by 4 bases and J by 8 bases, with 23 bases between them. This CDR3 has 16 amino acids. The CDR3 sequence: CASSSYLRAGAEGYTF. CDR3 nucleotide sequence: TGTGCCAGCAGCTCCTACCTCCGTGCAGGGGCGGAGGGCTACACCTTC.

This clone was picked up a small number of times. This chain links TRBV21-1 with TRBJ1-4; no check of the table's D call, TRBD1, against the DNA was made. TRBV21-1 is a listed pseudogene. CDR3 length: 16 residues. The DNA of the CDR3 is TGTGCCAGCAGCATTTTCCCGGGACAGCTTAATGAAAAACTGTTTTTT. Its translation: CASSIFPGQLNEKLFF.

The CDR3 loop is CASSEARSPAGANVLTF. CDR3 DNA: TGTGCCAGCAGTGAAGCTAGGTCTCCTGCTGGGGCCAACGTCCTGACTTTC. V is TRBV2 and J is TRBJ2-6; D unclear. This CDR3 is 17 amino acids long. Germline CDR1 reads SNHLY; CDR2 reads FYNNEI. V lost 0 bases to trimming and J lost 2 bases, with 11 bases between them.

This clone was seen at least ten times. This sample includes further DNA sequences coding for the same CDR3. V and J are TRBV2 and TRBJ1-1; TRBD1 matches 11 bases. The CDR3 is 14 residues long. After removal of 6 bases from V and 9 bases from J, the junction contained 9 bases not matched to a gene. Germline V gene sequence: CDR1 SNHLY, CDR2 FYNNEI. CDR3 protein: CASSGTGTGGKAFF. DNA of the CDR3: TGTGCCAGCAGCGGAACCGGGACAGGGGGAAAAGCTTTCTTT.